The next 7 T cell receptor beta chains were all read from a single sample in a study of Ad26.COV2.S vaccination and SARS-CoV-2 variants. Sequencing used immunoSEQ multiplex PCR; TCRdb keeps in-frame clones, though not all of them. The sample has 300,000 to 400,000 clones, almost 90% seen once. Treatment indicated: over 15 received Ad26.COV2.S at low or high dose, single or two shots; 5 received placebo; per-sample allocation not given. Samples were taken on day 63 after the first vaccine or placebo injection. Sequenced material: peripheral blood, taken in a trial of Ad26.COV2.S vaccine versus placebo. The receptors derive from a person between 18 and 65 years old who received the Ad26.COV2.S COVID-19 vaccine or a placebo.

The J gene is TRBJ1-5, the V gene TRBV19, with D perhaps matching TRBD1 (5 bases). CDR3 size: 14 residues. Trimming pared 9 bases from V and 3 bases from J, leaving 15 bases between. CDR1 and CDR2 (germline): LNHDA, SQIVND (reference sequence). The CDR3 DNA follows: TGTGCCAGCACAATAGGACACCTCAATCAGCCCCAGCATTTT. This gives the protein CASTIGHLNQPQHF.

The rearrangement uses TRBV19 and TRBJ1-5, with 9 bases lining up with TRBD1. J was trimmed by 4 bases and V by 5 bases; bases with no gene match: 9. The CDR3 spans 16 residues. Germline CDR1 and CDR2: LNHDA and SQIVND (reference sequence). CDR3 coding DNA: TGTGCCAGTAGTGCCCCGGGACAGGGTCGAAATCAGCCCCAGCATTTT. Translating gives CASSAPGQGRNQPQHF.

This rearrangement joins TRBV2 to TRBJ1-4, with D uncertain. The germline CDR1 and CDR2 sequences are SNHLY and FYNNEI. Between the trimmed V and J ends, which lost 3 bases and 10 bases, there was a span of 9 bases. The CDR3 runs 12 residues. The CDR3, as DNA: TGTGCCAGCAGTGATTCCAGGCTAAAACTGTTTTTT. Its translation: CASSDSRLKLFF.

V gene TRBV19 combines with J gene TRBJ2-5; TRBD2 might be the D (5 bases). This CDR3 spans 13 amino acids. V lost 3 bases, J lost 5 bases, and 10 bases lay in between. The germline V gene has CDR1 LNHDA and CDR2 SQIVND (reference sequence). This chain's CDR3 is CASSIFASETQYF. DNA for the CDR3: TGTGCCAGTAGTATTTTCGCTAGCGAGACCCAGTACTTC. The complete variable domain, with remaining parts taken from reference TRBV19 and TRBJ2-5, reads DGGITQSPKYLFRKEGQNVTLSCEQNLNHDAMYWYRQDPGQGLRLIYYSQIVNDFQKGDIAEGYSVSREKKESFPLTVTSAQKNPTAFYLCASSIFASETQYFGPGTRLLVL.

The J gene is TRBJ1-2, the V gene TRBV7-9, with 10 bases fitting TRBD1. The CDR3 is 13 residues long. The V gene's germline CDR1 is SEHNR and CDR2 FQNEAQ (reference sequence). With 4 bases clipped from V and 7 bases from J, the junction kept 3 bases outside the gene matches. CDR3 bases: TGTGCCAGCAGCTATGACAGGGGGCCTGGCTACACCTTC. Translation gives CASSYDRGPGYTF.

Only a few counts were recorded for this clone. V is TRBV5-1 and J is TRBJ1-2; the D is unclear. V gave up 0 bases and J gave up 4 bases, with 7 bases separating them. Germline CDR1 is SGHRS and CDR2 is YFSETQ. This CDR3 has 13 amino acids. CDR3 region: CASSLESVYGYTF. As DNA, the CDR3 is TGCGCCAGCAGCTTGGAGTCAGTCTATGGCTACACCTTC.

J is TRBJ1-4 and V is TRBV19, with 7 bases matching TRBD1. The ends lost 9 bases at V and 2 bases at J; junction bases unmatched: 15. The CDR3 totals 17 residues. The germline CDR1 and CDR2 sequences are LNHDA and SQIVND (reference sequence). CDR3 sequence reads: CASIRGGSGSTNEKLFF. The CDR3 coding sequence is TGTGCCAGCATCAGGGGGGGGTCAGGGTCTACTAATGAAAAACTGTTTTTT.